The 29 T cell receptor beta chains below come from one sample, sequenced in a study of graft-versus-host responses after intestinal transplantation. The protocol was immunoSEQ multiplex PCR, while the TCRdb copy is restricted to in-frame clones and leaves out a portion. The repertoire includes 80,000 to 95,000 clones, 90% to 95% of them detected once, and 2% to 2.5% sits in the top ten. These receptors' targets are unknown. The material was unstimulated CD8+ T cells sorted from spleen or lymph node cells, obtained before intestinal transplant. These receptors all come from a human donor who received an intestinal transplant.

V gene TRBV7-2 combines with J gene TRBJ1-5; TRBD1 is a possible D gene (5 bases). Germline lookup yields CDR1 SGHTA and CDR2 FQGNSA. The V end was cut by 6 bases, the J end by 2 bases, with 14 bases between. CDR3 size: 15 residues. The CDR3 protein is CASSQGVVGNQPQHF. For the CDR3, the DNA is TGTGCCAGCAGTCAAGGGGTGGTAGGCAATCAGCCCCAGCATTTT.

V gene TRBV4-3 combines with J gene TRBJ1-6, with 8 bases fitting TRBD1. From germline, CDR1 is LGHNA and CDR2 YSLEER. The V gene end was trimmed by 1 base and the J gene end by 9 bases; junction bases not matched to a gene: 5. The CDR3 length is 15 residues. CDR3 in DNA: TGCGCCAGCAGCCAAGGAAGGACAGGGACTTCACCCCTCCACTTT. The encoded protein is CASSQGRTGTSPLHF.

This clone was seen a single time. This chain uses TRBV5-5 with TRBJ1-2; D is uncertain. V lost 4 bases, J lost 6 bases, and 13 bases lay in between. The CDR3 consists of 13 residues. CDR1 and CDR2 (germline): SGHKS, YYEKEE (reference sequence). CDR3 in DNA: TGTGCCAGCAGCGGCGGGCCCGAGGATGGCTACACCTTC. Amino acid sequence: CASSGGPEDGYTF.

This rearrangement joins TRBV2 to TRBJ2-3, with a tentative D call TRBD1 (5 bases). V gave up 7 bases and J gave up 2 bases, with 16 bases separating them. The CDR3 has 15 residues. Germline V gives CDR1 SNHLY, CDR2 FYNNEI. CDR3 bases: TGTGCCAGCAACCTAGGGGCCCGGACCACAGATACGCAGTATTTT. It codes for CASNLGARTTDTQYF.

The chain couples TRBV27 to TRBJ1-1, with TRBD1 as a possible D gene (5 bases). CDR3 size: 12 residues. CDR1 MNHEY and CDR2 SMNVEV come from the germline V gene (reference sequence). V was pared by 6 bases and J by 2 bases, with 7 bases between. The CDR3 protein is CASRQGNTEAFF. In DNA form, the CDR3 reads TGTGCCAGCAGGCAGGGTAACACTGAAGCTTTCTTT.

This chain uses TRBV4-3 with TRBJ1-2; tentative D call: TRBD1 (6 bases). Per germline, CDR1 LGHNA and CDR2 YSLEER. Trimming shortened V by 0 bases and J by 6 bases, and 11 bases separated the two germline ends. The CDR3 is made up of 14 amino acids. CDR3 in amino acids: CASSQESQGDGYTF. CDR3 nucleotides: TGCGCCAGCAGCCAAGAGTCACAGGGCGATGGCTACACCTTC.

The chain carries TRBV18 and TRBJ2-7; TRBD1 agrees at 9 bases. CDR1 is KGHSH and CDR2 is LQKENI in the germline V gene. V dropped 0 bases and J dropped 2; count of bases not matched to a gene: 2. This CDR3 has 15 amino acids. The CDR3 nucleotides read TGTGCCAGCTCACCACCGGGGACAGGGACCTACGAGCAGTACTTC. Translating gives CASSPPGTGTYEQYF.

This clone came up once. The CDR3 region is CASSLSPRTAGYTF. Written as DNA, the CDR3 is TGTGCCAGCAGTTTATCACCCCGTACAGCTGGCTACACCTTC. This chain joins TRBV27 and TRBJ1-2; no firm D call. The V gene lost 0 bases and the J gene lost 7 bases, with 12 bases spanning the gap. The CDR3 runs to 14 residues. Per germline, CDR1 MNHEY and CDR2 SMNVEV (reference sequence).

The V gene is TRBV7-6, the J gene TRBJ1-3; 7 bases are shared with TRBD1. Germline V CDR1 and CDR2: SGHVS, FNYEAQ. CDR3 length: 15 residues. The V gene end was trimmed by 4 bases and the J gene end by 0 bases; junction bases not matched to a gene: 3. CDR3 nucleotide sequence: TGTGCCAGCAGCTCGGGACAGAGCTCTGGAAACACCATATATTTT. This translates into CASSSGQSSGNTIYF.

The gene calls are TRBV4-1 and TRBJ1-1; possibly TRBD1 for D (5 bases). Germline V gene lookup returns CDR1 MGHRA and CDR2 YSYEKL. V gave up 2 bases and J gave up 1 base, with 8 bases separating them. The CDR3 has 14 residues. The chain's CDR3 is CASSQPDRNTEAFF. CDR3 DNA: TGCGCCAGCAGCCAACCCGACAGGAACACTGAAGCTTTCTTT.

This clone has just one count. V usage is TRBV2 and J usage is TRBJ1-1; tentatively, D is TRBD1 (6 bases). The length of the CDR3 is 17 residues. The V gene's germline CDR1 is SNHLY and CDR2 FYNNEI. V was clipped by 1 base and J by 3 bases, with 18 bases between them. As DNA, the CDR3 is TGTGCCAGCAGTGAAGACCCCCCCCCACAGGGACACACTGAAGCTTTCTTT. Amino acid sequence: CASSEDPPPQGHTEAFF. The variable domain in full, with the rest retrieved from reference TRBV2 and TRBJ1-1, is EPEVTQTPSHQVTQMGQEVILRCVPISNHLYFYWYRQILGQKVEFLVSFYNNEISEKSEIFDDQFSVERPDGSNFTLKIRSTKLEDSAMYFCASSEDPPPQGHTEAFFGQGTRLTVV.

The chain employs TRBV4-3 and TRBJ1-2; perhaps TRBD1 as D (6 bases). Germline V gene data show CDR1 as LGHNA and CDR2 as YSLEER. CDR3 size: 15 residues. The V and J ends lost 1 base and 4 bases respectively, with 13 bases between them. The chain's CDR3 is CASSQVRGASYGYTF. In DNA, the CDR3 is TGCGCCAGCAGCCAAGTTCGGGGGGCTAGCTATGGCTACACCTTC.

This chain links TRBV19 with TRBJ1-5; a possible D gene is TRBD1 (6 bases). The V and J ends lost 9 bases and 5 bases respectively, with 17 bases between them. The CDR3 is 14 residues long. Germline CDR1 and CDR2: LNHDA and SQIVND (reference sequence). The CDR3 is CASTKYRDHQPQHF. In DNA form, the CDR3 reads TGTGCCAGCACCAAATACAGGGACCATCAGCCCCAGCATTTT.

This clone was detected only once. The chain uses TRBV30 and TRBJ1-2, with TRBD1 matching 8 bases. J gave up 5 bases and V 1 base, and 9 bases lay outside the gene matches. Germline V CDR1 and CDR2: GTSNPN, SVGIG (reference sequence). The CDR3 has 15 amino acids. The CDR3 protein is CAWSGVGQAIYGYTF. CDR3 coding DNA: TGTGCCTGGAGTGGGGTGGGACAGGCGATTTATGGCTACACCTTC. Full variable domain (missing parts from reference TRBV30 and TRBJ1-2): SQTIHQWPATLVQPVGSPLSLECTVEGTSNPNLYWYRQAAGRGLQLLFYSVGIGQISSEVPQNLSASRPQDRQFILSSKKLLLSDSGFYLCAWSGVGQAIYGYTFGSGTRLTVV.

The rearrangement uses TRBV4-3 and TRBJ2-1; 8 positions match TRBD1. The germline CDR1 and CDR2 sequences are LGHNA and YSLEER. CDR3 size: 14 residues. J lost 5 bases, V lost 4 bases, and 4 bases had no gene match. CDR3 loop: CASSPGTGDNEQFF. CDR3 coding DNA: TGCGCCAGCAGCCCCGGGACAGGCGACAATGAGCAGTTCTTC.

In its sample, this clone was seen once. J is TRBJ2-2 and V is TRBV27; a possible D gene is TRBD1 (8 bases). Germline-derived CDR1 and CDR2 are MNHEY and SMNVEV (reference sequence). The CDR3 spans 16 residues. Trimming cost V 5 bases and J 7 bases, with 20 bases left between them. The CDR3 region is CASSPSTGEGFGELFF. DNA for the CDR3: TGTGCCAGCAGTCCGTCGACAGGGGAGGGATTCGGGGAGCTGTTTTTT.

This clone was observed once. The chain recombines TRBV5-1 with TRBJ1-1; a weak D match, TRBD1 (6 bases). Germline-derived CDR1 and CDR2 are SGHRS and YFSETQ. Trimming removed 0 bases from V and 6 bases from J, with 15 bases in between. This CDR3 has 15 residues. This CDR3 is CASSLEGLTGAEAFF. Written as DNA, the CDR3 is TGCGCCAGCAGCTTGGAAGGGTTGACAGGCGCTGAAGCTTTCTTT.

CDR3 sequence reads: CASSLGDYEQYF. CDR3 DNA sequence: TGTGCCAGCAGCTTGGGAGATTACGAGCAGTACTTC. The V call is TRBV5-6, the J call TRBJ2-7, with no clear D. The CDR3 loop spans 12 amino acids. V lost 0 bases to trimming and J lost 4 bases, with 5 bases between them. CDR1 SGHDT and CDR2 YYEEEE come from the germline V gene. Supplemented by reference TRBV5-6 and TRBJ2-7, the full variable domain reads DAGVTQSPTHLIKTRGQQVTLRCSPKSGHDTVSWYQQALGQGPQFIFQYYEEEERQRGNFPDRFSGHQFPNYSSELNVNALLLGDSALYLCASSLGDYEQYFGPGTRLTVT.

This clone occurred once. The chain has TRBV9 and TRBJ1-6, with 9 bases matching TRBD1. V dropped 0 bases and J dropped 11; count of bases not matched to a gene: 9. The CDR3 spans 16 residues. Germline lookup yields CDR1 SGDLS and CDR2 YYNGEE. The CDR3 loop is CASSVATDRGSAPLHF. In DNA form, the CDR3 reads TGTGCCAGCAGCGTAGCTACCGACAGGGGGTCAGCACCCCTCCACTTT.

This clone was counted a single time. This chain joins TRBV7-6 and TRBJ2-2; TRBD2 aligns across 15 bases. Germline V gives CDR1 SGHVS, CDR2 FNYEAQ. The CDR3 has 19 residues. J lost 2 bases, V lost 5 bases, and 9 bases had no gene match. In nucleotides, the CDR3 is TGTGCCAGCAGCCCGCCGGGACTAGCGGGGGGCCCTAACACCGGGGAGCTGTTTTTT. This sequence encodes CASSPPGLAGGPNTGELFF.

The rearrangement uses TRBV30 and TRBJ1-2; 11 bases are shared with TRBD1. Germline CDR1 is GTSNPN and CDR2 is SVGIG (reference sequence). The CDR3 runs to 14 residues. V dropped 5 bases and J dropped 8; count of bases not matched to a gene: 10. CDR3 nucleotides: TGTGCCTGGCTCTTCCCGGACAGGGGGCGAGGCTACACCTTC. Protein: CAWLFPDRGRGYTF.

V and J are TRBV4-1 and TRBJ2-1, with D possibly being TRBD2 (5 bases). V lost 4 bases, J lost 0 bases, and 10 bases lay in between. The CDR3 spans 15 residues. Per the germline V gene, CDR1 is MGHRA and CDR2 is YSYEKL. CDR3 loop: CASSPPTSSYNEQFF. The CDR3, as DNA: TGCGCCAGCAGCCCCCCTACTAGCTCCTACAATGAGCAGTTCTTC.

V is TRBV13 and J is TRBJ2-7, with 7 bases aligning to TRBD1. The germline V gene has CDR1 PRHDT and CDR2 FYEKMQ (reference sequence). The CDR3 extends over 14 amino acids. J gave up 3 bases and V 5 bases, and 7 bases lay outside the gene matches. The CDR3 region is CASSPRDSRYEQYF. CDR3 sequence (DNA): TGTGCCAGCAGCCCTAGGGACAGTCGCTACGAGCAGTACTTC.

The J gene is TRBJ1-4, the V gene TRBV27, with D unclear. The germline V gene has CDR1 MNHEY and CDR2 SMNVEV (reference sequence). V shed 1 base and J shed 0 bases, with 12 bases lying between them. The CDR3 is made up of 17 amino acids. Here the CDR3 DNA reads TGTGCCAGCAGTTTATTCCCAGTATTTTCAACTAATGAAAAACTGTTTTTT. Translating gives CASSLFPVFSTNEKLFF.

The rearrangement links TRBV9 to TRBJ2-5, with a possible D match to TRBD1 (6 bases). The J call may be incorrect, as the DNA end agrees better with TRBJ2-7. The CDR3 is 14 residues long. Germline lookup yields CDR1 SGDLS and CDR2 YYNGEE. The CDR3 coding sequence is TGTGCCAGCAGCGCAACAGGGAATACCTACGAGCAGTACTTC. Its translation is CASSATGNTYEQYF.

The chain couples TRBV7-2 to TRBJ2-2; maybe TRBD1 (5 bases). Trimming cost V 5 bases and J 13 bases, with 26 bases left between them. The CDR3 is 16 residues long. CDR1 and CDR2 from the germline V gene are SGHTA and FQGNSA. The CDR3 DNA reads TGTGCCAGCAGCCCTGGGGCAGGGATTAAAAACCGTGGGCTGTTTTTT. Translation gives CASSPGAGIKNRGLFF.

The chain couples TRBV2 to TRBJ2-7, with 7 bases identical to TRBD1. The junction had 7 bases not matched to a gene; V was cut back by 6 bases and J by 2 bases. CDR1 is SNHLY, CDR2 FYNNEI, per germline. The CDR3 spans 14 residues. This CDR3 reads CASRDVQGAYEQYF. CDR3 bases: TGTGCCAGCAGGGACGTGCAGGGGGCCTACGAGCAGTACTTC. The full variable domain, with the rest looked up from reference TRBV2 and TRBJ2-7, is EPEVTQTPSHQVTQMGQEVILRCVPISNHLYFYWYRQILGQKVEFLVSFYNNEISEKSEIFDDQFSVERPDGSNFTLKIRSTKLEDSAMYFCASRDVQGAYEQYFGPGTRLTVT.

This clone was detected only once. The rearrangement uses TRBV7-8 and TRBJ2-2, with 9 positions matching TRBD1. The CDR3 is 14 residues long. Unmatched junction bases numbered 15, after V lost 8 bases and J lost 14 bases. Germline CDR1 is SGHVS and CDR2 is FQNEAQ. CDR3 coding DNA: TGTGCCAGCCTCGACACCCCCGGGACAGGGTACCTGTTTTTT. Its translation: CASLDTPGTGYLFF.

The genes are TRBV7-2 and TRBJ2-7; D might be TRBD1 (5 bases). CDR1 and CDR2 from the germline V gene are SGHTA and FQGNSA. The V end was cut by 3 bases, the J end by 4 bases, with 13 bases between. The CDR3 totals 14 residues. Here the CDR3 reads CASSFQGSRYEQYF. Written as DNA, the CDR3 is TGTGCCAGCAGCTTTCAGGGTAGCCGTTACGAGCAGTACTTC.